Listed here are 17 T cell receptor beta chains from one sample, sequenced in a study of cytomegalovirus exposure and HLA in healthy donors. A multiplex PCR was run with 60 Vbeta primers and 13 Jbeta primers. Sequencing used immunoSEQ multiplex PCR; TCRdb keeps in-frame clones, though not all of them. The table lists under 95,000 clones, around three quarters of them singletons, with about 1.1% in the top ten. The sample comprised PBMCs. These receptors were collected from a male donor in good health and CMV-seronegative.

The rearrangement links TRBV9 to TRBJ2-2; D is ambiguous. The CDR3 has 16 amino acids. The germline V and J ends were trimmed by 0 bases and 6 bases, with 15 bases remaining between them. The germline V gene has CDR1 SGDLS and CDR2 YYNGEE. The CDR3 region has the DNA TGTGCCAGCAGCGTAGCAGGCAGCTATGAGTCCGGGGAGCTGTTTTTT. Its translation is CASSVAGSYESGELFF.

This clone was detected only once. CDR3 region: CASSHRGEMKTQYF. The CDR3 DNA is TGTGCCAGCAGCCACAGGGGGGAGATGAAGACCCAGTACTTC. The chain couples TRBV14 to TRBJ2-5; TRBD1 might be the D (7 bases). The ends were cut back, 3 bases at V and 6 bases at J, with 14 bases in the middle. Per germline, CDR1 SGHDN and CDR2 FVKESK. The CDR3 runs 14 residues.

This sequence joins TRBV7-2 and TRBJ2-5; 9 nucleotides line up with TRBD2. Germline CDR1 and CDR2: SGHTA and FQGNSA. CDR3 size: 16 residues. The V segment lost 4 bases and the J segment 5 bases; nucleotides outside the gene matches: 11. CDR3 protein: CASSSGGGGGWETQYF. CDR3 bases: TGTGCCAGCAGCTCAGGCGGCGGGGGGGGCTGGGAGACCCAGTACTTC.

V usage is TRBV2 and J usage is TRBJ1-4; TRBD1 is a possible D gene (6 bases). Per germline, CDR1 SNHLY and CDR2 FYNNEI. V gave up 7 bases and J gave up 8 bases, with 17 bases separating them. CDR3 size: 14 residues. The CDR3 nucleotides are TGTGCCAGCAACCCAGGGCAGGGGAACGAAAAACTGTTTTTT. Protein sequence: CASNPGQGNEKLFF.

The rearrangement joins TRBV15 to TRBJ2-3; 16 bases map to TRBD2. Germline V gene sequence: CDR1 LNHNV, CDR2 YYDKDF (reference sequence). V shed 4 bases and J 1 base; nucleotides not matched to a gene: 8. The CDR3 runs to 19 residues. The CDR3 region is CATSKGTSGGAMGTDTQYF. The CDR3 nucleotides read TGTGCCACCAGCAAGGGGACTAGCGGGGGGGCCATGGGCACAGATACGCAGTATTTT.

This clone was recorded only once. The chain is built from TRBV5-1 and TRBJ2-3; 12 positions agree with TRBD1. The V gene's germline CDR1 is SGHRS and CDR2 YFSETQ. The junction had 14 bases not matched to a gene; V was cut back by 0 bases and J by 3 bases. This CDR3 region has 20 residues. The CDR3: CASSLAMGQGAAGATDTQYF. The CDR3 DNA reads TGCGCCAGCAGCTTGGCTATGGGACAGGGGGCCGCCGGGGCAACAGATACGCAGTATTTT.

The J gene is TRBJ2-2, the V gene TRBV5-4; D ambiguous. This CDR3 spans 15 amino acids. CDR1 and CDR2 (germline): SGHNT, YYREEE (reference sequence). With 0 bases removed from V and 4 bases from J, the gap between germline ends came to 10 bases. The CDR3 region is CASSLDMRSTGELFF. For the CDR3, the DNA is TGTGCCAGCAGCTTGGATATGCGGAGCACCGGGGAGCTGTTTTTT. Combining the CDR3 with reference TRBV5-4 and TRBJ2-2 gives the whole variable domain ETGVTQSPTHLIKTRGQQVTLRCSSQSGHNTVSWYQQALGQGPQFIFQYYREEENGRGNFPPRFSGLQFPNYSSELNVNALELDDSALYLCASSLDMRSTGELFFGEGSRLTVL.

This clone was counted once. The chain employs TRBV7-6 and TRBJ2-5, with a weak D call TRBD2 (7 bases). The CDR3 has 16 amino acids. V lost 4 bases, J lost 4 bases, and 19 bases lay in between. The germline CDR1 and CDR2 sequences are SGHVS and FNYEAQ. The CDR3 is CASSSISAGAVETQYF. For the CDR3, the DNA is TGTGCCAGCAGCTCCATCTCGGCGGGGGCCGTAGAGACCCAGTACTTC.

The chain uses TRBV28 and TRBJ2-7; the match to TRBD2 covers 13 bases. V shed 5 bases and J 5 bases; nucleotides not matched to a gene: 6. Germline V CDR1 and CDR2: MDHEN, SYDVKM. CDR3 length equals 15 residues. CDR3 DNA sequence: TGTGCCAGCAGTGAGACTAGCGGGAGGTCGGACGAGCAGTACTTC. The encoded protein is CASSETSGRSDEQYF.

CDR3 loop: CASSEVLAGGADTQYF. The CDR3 DNA is TGTGCCAGCAGTGAAGTCCTAGCGGGGGGGGCAGATACGCAGTATTTT. The chain employs TRBV2 and TRBJ2-3; 12 bases line up with TRBD2. CDR1 and CDR2 from the germline V gene are SNHLY and FYNNEI. This CDR3 has 16 residues. The trim removed 1 base at V and 4 bases at J, leaving 3 bases unmatched.

The chain is built from TRBV21-1 and TRBJ2-7; the DNA was not used to check the table's D call, TRBD2. TRBV21-1 is a recognized pseudogene. The CDR3 is made up of 17 amino acids. The DNA of the CDR3 is TGTGCCCAGCAATCGGCGCGAGAGCGGGAGTTTACCTACGAGCAGTACTTC. Translated, it gives CAQQSAREREFTYEQYF.

CDR3 bases: TGTGCCAGCAGCTTAGCCGGGTCCTACAATGAGCAGTTCTTC. As protein: CASSLAGSYNEQFF. V and J are TRBV7-9 and TRBJ2-1; D call uncertain. The V gene lost 0 bases and the J gene lost 1 base, with 4 bases spanning the gap. Germline CDR1 and CDR2: SEHNR and FQNEAQ (reference sequence). The CDR3 runs to 14 residues.

The CDR3 reads CASSDRAEQYF. The CDR3 nucleotides read TGTGCCAGCAGCGACAGGGCCGAGCAGTACTTC. V usage is TRBV7-2 and J usage is TRBJ2-5; TRBD1 matches at 7 bases. The J call could be wrong; TRBJ2-7 is a better fit for the DNA end. The CDR3 extends over 11 amino acids. The V gene's germline CDR1 is SGHTA and CDR2 FQGNSA.

The table lists this clone with a few counts. This chain links TRBV2 with TRBJ2-7; TRBD2 is a possible D gene (5 bases). Deletions cut 7 bases from V and 0 bases from J, with 10 bases between. In germline, CDR1 is SNHLY, CDR2 FYNNEI. The CDR3 sequence is 13 residues long. The CDR3 here is CASNGEFSYEQYF. The DNA of the CDR3 is TGTGCCAGCAATGGGGAGTTCTCCTACGAGCAGTACTTC.

CDR3 bases: TGTGCCAGCAGCGTAGCGCAGGGGGCGTGGGATACGCAGTATTTT. This codes for CASSVAQGAWDTQYF. The rearrangement joins TRBV9 to TRBJ2-3, with 8 nucleotides matching TRBD1. This CDR3 is built from 15 residues. Germline trimming cut 0 bases from V and 6 bases from J; bases unmatched to any gene: 6. Germline values: CDR1 SGDLS, CDR2 YYNGEE.

The chain is built from TRBV2 and TRBJ2-2, with TRBD1 matching 11 bases. J gave up 2 bases and V 5 bases, and 7 bases lay outside the gene matches. From germline, CDR1 is SNHLY and CDR2 FYNNEI. The CDR3 is made up of 17 amino acids. The CDR3 sequence: CASSSSGTGGNTGELFF. In nucleotides, the CDR3 is TGTGCCAGCAGTTCCTCCGGGACAGGGGGAAACACCGGGGAGCTGTTTTTT.

The chain carries TRBV5-1 and TRBJ1-1; D is ambiguous. Trimming took off 0 bases at V and 3 bases at J, with 12 bases between the two ends. The CDR3 has 15 residues. The germline CDR1 and CDR2 sequences are SGHRS and YFSETQ. The CDR3 DNA follows: TGCGCCAGCAGCTTGGATGGCAGGACTTACACTGAAGCTTTCTTT. Its translation is CASSLDGRTYTEAFF.